Each of the 27 T cell receptor beta chains below was sequenced from the same sample in a study of cytomegalovirus exposure and HLA in healthy donors. Both 60 Vbeta primers and 13 Jbeta primers went into the PCR. The repertoire was sequenced with immunoSEQ multiplex PCR; TCRdb's copy has only in-frame clones and lacks some. This table has about 64,000 clones, approximately 85% appearing once. Sequencing input: PBMCs. These receptors came from a female donor in good health and CMV-seronegative.

This chain connects TRBV5-1 to TRBJ1-1; tentative D call: TRBD1 (6 bases). Germline CDR1 is SGHRS and CDR2 is YFSETQ. V gave up 0 bases and J gave up 5 bases, with 14 bases separating them. The CDR3 is 15 residues long. The DNA of the CDR3 is TGCGCCAGCAGCTTGGAACTGGGGGCGCGGACTGAAGCTTTCTTT. It encodes CASSLELGARTEAFF.

The rearrangement uses TRBV4-1 and TRBJ2-7; D is unclear. V was trimmed by 4 bases and J by 0 bases, leaving 7 bases between them. Per the germline V gene, CDR1 is MGHRA and CDR2 is YSYEKL. This CDR3 comprises 13 residues. CDR3 in DNA: TGCGCCAGCAGCCCCGAGATCTCCTACGAGCAGTACTTC. Protein product: CASSPEISYEQYF.

The chain joins TRBV9 to TRBJ2-7; D may be TRBD1 (6 bases). CDR3 size: 14 residues. V was cut by 6 bases and J by 6 bases, with 19 bases left in between. Germline values: CDR1 SGDLS, CDR2 YYNGEE. CDR3 loop: CASKPTGETREQYF. The CDR3 DNA is TGTGCCAGCAAACCGACAGGCGAGACGCGCGAGCAGTACTTC. Using reference TRBV9 and TRBJ2-7 for the parts outside the CDR3, the full variable domain is DSGVTQTPKHLITATGQRVTLRCSPRSGDLSVYWYQQSLDQGLQFLIQYYNGEERAKGNILERFSAQQFPDLHSELNLSSLELGDSALYFCASKPTGETREQYFGPGTRLTVT.

The chain has TRBV10-3 and TRBJ2-7, with 8 bases that match TRBD2. Germline CDR1 and CDR2: ENHRY and SYGVKD. CDR3 length equals 14 residues. Germline trimming cut 9 bases from V and 1 base from J; bases unmatched to any gene: 8. This chain's CDR3 is CAISAGTSSYEQYF. CDR3 nucleotide sequence: TGTGCCATATCGGCCGGGACTAGTTCCTACGAGCAGTACTTC.

The rearrangement links TRBV5-4 to TRBJ2-5; 9 bases match TRBD2. Trimming removed 0 bases from V and 4 bases from J; junction bases left unmatched: 4. CDR1 is SGHNT, CDR2 YYREEE, per germline (reference sequence). CDR3 length: 15 residues. The chain's CDR3 is CASSLAAGGGETQYF. CDR3 in DNA: TGTGCCAGCAGCTTGGCGGCGGGGGGGGGAGAGACCCAGTACTTC.

The rearrangement uses TRBV18 and TRBJ1-6; 8 bases agree with TRBD1. CDR3 length: 15 residues. J was trimmed by 8 bases and V by 2 bases; bases with no gene match: 5. Germline V gene lookup returns CDR1 KGHSH and CDR2 LQKENI. The CDR3 DNA is TGTGCCAGCTCACCATATATGACAGGGGATTCACCCCTCCACTTT. Encoded protein: CASSPYMTGDSPLHF.

Concerning this clone: At one of its ends the junction is not consistent with the germline gene, which may arise from a read error. This rearrangement joins TRBV7-9 to TRBJ2-7; a possible D gene is TRBD2 (5 bases). Germline V gene data show CDR1 as SEHNR and CDR2 as FQNEAQ (reference sequence). The CDR3 loop spans 11 amino acids. Here the CDR3 reads CSSSLVGEKYF. As DNA, the CDR3 is TGTTCCAGCAGCTTAGTCGGGGAAAAGTACTTC.

The rearrangement joins TRBV7-9 to TRBJ1-1, with TRBD1 identical over 10 bases. CDR1 is SEHNR and CDR2 is FQNEAQ in the germline V gene (reference sequence). V dropped 5 bases and J dropped 7; count of bases not matched to a gene: 4. The CDR3 loop spans 13 amino acids. The CDR3 region is CASSRQGAVEAFF. The CDR3 nucleotides read TGTGCCAGCAGCCGACAGGGGGCGGTTGAAGCTTTCTTT.

As to this clone: Germline and junction disagree at one end, which may indicate a read error. This chain joins TRBV5-6 and TRBJ2-3; 8 nucleotides align to TRBD2. Germline loops: CDR1 SGHDT, CDR2 YYEEEE. The CDR3 has 15 residues. CDR3 sequence: CAFPGVAGSRDTQYF. DNA for the CDR3: TGTGCCTTCCCCGGGGTAGCGGGAAGCAGAGATACGCAGTATTTT.

The chain combines TRBV28 with TRBJ2-7; possible D gene TRBD2, 6 bases. The V end lost 2 bases, the J end lost 2 bases, and 10 bases lay between the germline ends. This CDR3 region has 14 residues. Germline V gene lookup returns CDR1 MDHEN and CDR2 SYDVKM. CDR3 region: CASSLGTPPYEQYF. In nucleotides, the CDR3 is TGTGCCAGCAGTTTAGGGACTCCTCCCTACGAGCAGTACTTC.

This sequence joins TRBV7-2 and TRBJ2-1; D is perhaps TRBD2 (6 bases). With 5 bases removed from V and 2 bases from J, the gap between germline ends came to 19 bases. The CDR3 is 17 amino acids. Germline CDR1 reads SGHTA; CDR2 reads FQGNSA. This CDR3 reads CASSGAAGTATYNEQFF. Here the CDR3 DNA reads TGTGCCAGCAGCGGGGCGGCGGGAACCGCAACCTACAATGAGCAGTTCTTC.

The CDR3 here is CASSTTGGSKAFF. CDR3 sequence (DNA): TGCGCCAGCAGCACAACAGGGGGCAGCAAAGCTTTCTTT. The chain carries TRBV5-1 and TRBJ1-1; 9 positions match TRBD1. CDR1 is SGHRS and CDR2 is YFSETQ in the germline V gene. V dropped 4 bases and J dropped 9; count of bases not matched to a gene: 7. This CDR3 has 13 amino acids.

The sample holds a few counts of this clone. This chain joins TRBV10-3 and TRBJ2-7; no definite D call. Germline V gene lookup returns CDR1 ENHRY and CDR2 SYGVKD. V was clipped by 3 bases and J by 0 bases, with 3 bases between them. The CDR3 consists of 12 residues. In DNA form, the CDR3 reads TGTGCCATCAGTGACAGCTCCTACGAGCAGTACTTC. It specifies CAISDSSYEQYF.

V usage is TRBV4-2 and J usage is TRBJ2-6, with 7 nucleotides matching TRBD2. The CDR3 has 18 amino acids. J lost 0 bases, V lost 0 bases, and 5 bases had no gene match. Germline CDR1 is LGHNA and CDR2 is YNFKEQ. The CDR3, as DNA: TGTGCCAGCAGCCAAGAGGCGGAGCGGGGCTCTGGGGCCAACGTCCTGACTTTC. Its protein is CASSQEAERGSGANVLTF.

V is TRBV29-1 and J is TRBJ1-1; 7 nucleotides agree with TRBD1. CDR3 length: 13 residues. Germline CDR1 is SQVTM and CDR2 is ANQGSEA. With 3 bases clipped from V and 5 bases from J, the junction kept 6 bases outside the gene matches. CDR3 sequence: CSVDQGGGTEAFF. As DNA, the CDR3 is TGCAGCGTTGATCAGGGGGGTGGGACTGAAGCTTTCTTT. The full variable domain, its missing parts supplied by reference TRBV29-1 and TRBJ1-1, is SAVISQKPSRDICQRGTSLTIQCQVDSQVTMMFWYRQQPGQSLTLIATANQGSEATYESGFVIDKFPISRPNLTFSTLTVSNMSPEDSSIYLCSVDQGGGTEAFFGQGTRLTVV.

This chain links TRBV28 with TRBJ2-1; D is ambiguous. V was pared by 3 bases and J by 8 bases, with 5 bases between. The CDR3 is made up of 11 amino acids. Germline-derived CDR1 and CDR2 are MDHEN and SYDVKM. Here the CDR3 DNA reads TGTGCCAGCAGTTTGTCCTATGAGCAGTTCTTC. It specifies CASSLSYEQFF.

The gene calls are TRBV7-8 and TRBJ1-5; D remains ambiguous. The CDR3 contains 14 residues. V was clipped by 1 base and J by 3 bases, with 7 bases between them. Germline V lookup: CDR1 SGHVS, CDR2 FQNEAQ. Here the CDR3 DNA reads TGTGCCAGCAGCTTAGGACAACACAATCAGCCCCAGCATTTT. This codes for CASSLGQHNQPQHF.

The table lists this clone with a few counts. CDR3 DNA sequence: TGTGCCAGCAGCAAAGTCCTCTTGGCGTATCGGACTAGCGGGAGTATTCTCTACGAGCAGTACTTC. Amino acids: CASSKVLLAYRTSGSILYEQYF. The chain recombines TRBV21-1 with TRBJ2-7; the table names TRBD2, a call not compared with the DNA. TRBV21-1 is a pseudogene segment. This CDR3 has 22 residues.

The J gene is TRBJ2-2, the V gene TRBV7-2; D is perhaps TRBD2 (5 bases). CDR3 length: 17 amino acids. Deletions cut 9 bases from V and 0 bases from J, with 20 bases between. Germline V gives CDR1 SGHTA, CDR2 FQGNSA. In nucleotides, the CDR3 is TGTGCCAGTAGAATTCTAGCCGGGCGCTCGAACACCGGGGAGCTGTTTTTT. It codes for CASRILAGRSNTGELFF.

This chain joins TRBV5-4 and TRBJ2-7; D may be TRBD2 (5 bases). The germline gives CDR1 SGHNT, CDR2 YYREEE (reference sequence). The CDR3 sequence is 14 residues long. With 4 bases removed from V and 5 bases from J, the gap between germline ends came to 16 bases. CDR3 region: CASSPRTSRDEQYF. The CDR3 region has the DNA TGTGCCAGCAGCCCTAGGACTTCGCGGGACGAGCAGTACTTC.

The V and J genes are TRBV5-1 and TRBJ2-3; D is ambiguous. Germline V gene data show CDR1 as SGHRS and CDR2 as YFSETQ. Trimming shortened V by 0 bases and J by 6 bases, and 5 bases separated the two germline ends. This CDR3 spans 12 amino acids. DNA for the CDR3: TGCGCCAGCAGCTTGGCCGGGGATACGCAGTATTTT. It codes for CASSLAGDTQYF.

This clone was detected a few times. The chain joins TRBV18 to TRBJ1-6, with no clear D. This CDR3 contains 13 residues. Looked up from germline, CDR1 is KGHSH and CDR2 is LQKENI. Trimming removed 2 bases at V and 10 bases at J, with 9 bases between. The CDR3 nucleotides are TGTGCCAGCTCACCAGAGACAAAATCACCCCTCCACTTT. Translation: CASSPETKSPLHF.

The chain combines TRBV28 with TRBJ2-7; possibly TRBD1 for D (5 bases). Per the germline V gene, CDR1 is MDHEN and CDR2 is SYDVKM. V was pared by 0 bases and J by 0 bases, with 9 bases between. The CDR3 loop spans 15 amino acids. The CDR3 DNA sequence: TGTGCCAGCAGTTTATGGTCACAGGACTCCTACGAGCAGTACTTC. This translates into CASSLWSQDSYEQYF.

The rearrangement joins TRBV5-8 to TRBJ2-2; 9 bases fit TRBD2. The germline V gene encodes CDR1 SGHTS and CDR2 YDEGEE. The CDR3 has 17 amino acids. J was trimmed by 5 bases and V by 4 bases; bases with no gene match: 12. CDR3 sequence: CASSTGLALGVTGELFF. As DNA, the CDR3 is TGTGCCAGCAGCACGGGACTAGCACTGGGGGTTACCGGGGAGCTGTTTTTT.

The chain employs TRBV7-8 and TRBJ1-4, with 7 bases lining up with TRBD1. Looked up from germline, CDR1 is SGHVS and CDR2 is FQNEAQ. Germline trimming cut 6 bases from V and 4 bases from J; bases unmatched to any gene: 8. The CDR3 totals 15 residues. In DNA form, the CDR3 reads TGTGCCAGCAGGGCAGGACAGGCCCTTAATGAAAAACTGTTTTTT. Translated: CASRAGQALNEKLFF.

Worth noting for this clone: This same CDR3 is encoded by further DNA sequences in the sample. The gene calls are TRBV19 and TRBJ1-5; D is unresolved. The ends were cut back, 3 bases at V and 1 base at J, with 7 bases in the middle. The CDR3 has 14 residues. Germline values: CDR1 LNHDA, CDR2 SQIVND (reference sequence). The CDR3 loop is CASSIAVSNQPQHF. CDR3 in DNA: TGTGCCAGTAGTATTGCGGTAAGCAATCAGCCCCAGCATTTT.

This clone was detected only a few times. This chain links TRBV6-6 with TRBJ1-2; D call uncertain. The CDR3 extends over 14 amino acids. V gave up 0 bases and J gave up 4 bases, with 9 bases separating them. Germline values: CDR1 MNHNY, CDR2 SVGAGI (reference sequence). CDR3 in DNA: TGTGCCAGCAGTTACTCTACGCAGTCCTATGGCTACACCTTC. This sequence encodes CASSYSTQSYGYTF.